A single sample is the source of the 17 T cell receptor beta chains below, sequenced in a study of blood T cell repertoires in COVID-19. Using immunoSEQ multiplex PCR, the repertoire was profiled, and TCRdb retains in-frame clones only, with some absent. The profile covers 85,000 to 120,000 clones, with around nine tenths appearing a single time and about 3% taken by the ten largest. Sequencing was carried out using peripheral blood. The source of these receptors is a man aged 50 or older with active or convalescent COVID-19.

The chain's CDR3 is CASSPSDSREQYV. The CDR3 DNA sequence: TGTGCCAGCTCACCATCCGACAGTCGAGAGCAGTACGTC. The genes are TRBV18 and TRBJ2-7; TRBD1 might be the D (5 bases). CDR1 and CDR2 from the germline V gene are KGHSH and LQKENI. Trimming took 2 bases from V and 7 from J, leaving 12 bases between them. This CDR3 has 13 residues.

This chain links TRBV6-2 or TRBV6-3 with TRBJ1-5, with D possibly being TRBD1 (5 bases). CDR1 is MNHEY and CDR2 is SVGEGT in the germline V gene. CDR3 size: 16 residues. The ends were cut back, 5 bases at V and 2 bases at J, with 16 bases in the middle. The DNA for the CDR3 is TGTGCCAGCAGTCTAGGAGACAGTTATCGCAATCAGCCCCAGCATTTT. It encodes CASSLGDSYRNQPQHF.

The chain employs TRBV3-1 (or the pseudogene TRBV3-2) and TRBJ2-2; 12 bases line up with TRBD2. Germline V gene lookup returns CDR1 LGHDT and CDR2 YNNKEL (reference sequence). The CDR3 has 18 amino acids. Trimming cost V 3 bases and J 8 bases; bases outside gene matches: 13. Written as DNA, the CDR3 is TGTGCCAGCAGCCATGGCCCCCTAGCGGGGGGGCCCGGGGGGGAGCTGTTTTTT. Translating gives CASSHGPLAGGPGGELFF.

The CDR3 sequence: CASSFPGQAGELFF. Written as DNA, the CDR3 is TGTGCCAGTAGTTTCCCTGGGCAGGCCGGGGAGCTGTTTTTT. This sequence joins TRBV19 and TRBJ2-2; D ambiguous. This CDR3 region has 14 residues. CDR1 and CDR2 from the germline V gene are LNHDA and SQIVND (reference sequence). V was cut by 5 bases and J by 6 bases, with 13 bases left in between.

The V gene is TRBV19, the J gene TRBJ2-5, with 8 bases matching TRBD2. V dropped 3 bases and J dropped 5; count of bases not matched to a gene: 8. The CDR3 runs 15 residues. From germline, CDR1 is LNHDA and CDR2 SQIVND (reference sequence). The CDR3 reads CASSIARGGWETQYF. For the CDR3, the DNA is TGTGCCAGTAGTATCGCTCGGGGGGGCTGGGAGACCCAGTACTTC.

The chain is built from TRBV19 and TRBJ2-7, with a possible D match to TRBD1 (5 bases). This CDR3 has 15 residues. Per the germline V gene, CDR1 is LNHDA and CDR2 is SQIVND (reference sequence). V lost 5 bases to trimming and J lost 2 bases, with 16 bases between them. CDR3 region: CASSGRQKDTYEQYF. CDR3 DNA sequence: TGTGCCAGTAGTGGCCGACAGAAAGACACCTACGAGCAGTACTTC.

V is TRBV5-1 and J is TRBJ2-5, with 11 bases identical to TRBD2. V dropped 1 base and J dropped 4; count of bases not matched to a gene: 6. The length of the CDR3 is 16 residues. Germline CDR1 is SGHRS and CDR2 is YFSETQ. Here the CDR3 DNA reads TGCGCCAGCAGCTTGAGGACTAGCGGGTTACTAGAGACCCAGTACTTC. It yields the protein CASSLRTSGLLETQYF. The complete variable domain, with remaining parts taken from reference TRBV5-1 and TRBJ2-5, reads KAGVTQTPRYLIKTRGQQVTLSCSPISGHRSVSWYQQTPGQGLQFLFEYFSETQRNKGNFPGRFSGRQFSNSRSEMNVSTLELGDSALYLCASSLRTSGLLETQYFGPGTRLLVL.

This sequence joins TRBV25-1 and TRBJ1-6; D might be TRBD1 (5 bases). V was pared by 1 base and J by 5 bases, with 9 bases between. This CDR3 has 15 residues. Germline V CDR1 and CDR2: MGHDK, SYGVNS. The CDR3 DNA sequence: TGTGCCAGCAGTGAATTCGACAGAGATAATTCACCCCTCCACTTT. Residues: CASSEFDRDNSPLHF.

The CDR3 protein is CSTREGTEAFF. CDR3 sequence (DNA): TGCAGCACCCGGGAAGGGACAGAAGCTTTCTTT. The chain joins TRBV29-1 to TRBJ1-1, with D possibly TRBD1 on 6 matching bases. Trimming took off 8 bases at V and 8 bases at J, with 15 bases between the two ends. Germline CDR1 and CDR2: SQVTM and ANQGSEA. CDR3 length: 11 residues.

The V and J genes are TRBV27 and TRBJ1-6, with D possibly TRBD1 on 6 matching bases. CDR1 and CDR2 (germline): MNHEY, SMNVEV (reference sequence). Trimming removed 6 bases from V and 7 bases from J, with 13 bases in between. CDR3 length equals 14 residues. As DNA, the CDR3 is TGTGCCAGCAGCTCGACAGGTCGGAATTCACCCCTCCACTTT. Translated: CASSSTGRNSPLHF.

The chain is built from TRBV7-9 and TRBJ2-3, with a possible D match to TRBD1 (5 bases). The germline V and J ends were trimmed by 1 base and 1 base, with 15 bases remaining between them. The germline V gene has CDR1 SEHNR and CDR2 FQNEAQ (reference sequence). This CDR3 region has 17 residues. In DNA form, the CDR3 reads TGTGCCAGCAGCTTAGGGGTGTCAGGGTCAGGCACAGATACGCAGTATTTT. Its protein product is CASSLGVSGSGTDTQYF.

The chain joins TRBV6-4 to TRBJ2-3; D perhaps matches TRBD2 (6 bases). Germline-derived CDR1 and CDR2 are MRHNA and SNTAGT. V gave up 3 bases and J gave up 5 bases, with 9 bases separating them. The CDR3 has 13 residues. CDR3 sequence: CASSEQGLDTQYF. CDR3 coding DNA: TGTGCCAGCAGTGAGCAGGGACTAGATACGCAGTATTTT.

The chain recombines TRBV28 with TRBJ1-4; 9 nucleotides align to TRBD1. CDR1 and CDR2 from the germline V gene are MDHEN and SYDVKM. V trimming: 6 bases; J trimming: 7 bases; junction bases outside the gene matches: 12. The CDR3 is 16 residues long. CDR3 DNA sequence: TGTGCCAGCAGGCCTCCGGCCGGGACAGGGTCTGAAAAACTGTTTTTT. This gives the protein CASRPPAGTGSEKLFF.

This clone was seen once. The CDR3 loop reads CASPSGPRSYNEQFF. Written as DNA, the CDR3 is TGTGCCAGCCCCAGTGGGCCTCGCTCCTACAATGAGCAGTTCTTC. The rearrangement uses TRBV21-1 and TRBJ2-1; no check of the table's D call, TRBD1, against the DNA was made. TRBV21-1 is described as a pseudogene. This CDR3 spans 15 amino acids.

The chain employs TRBV5-1 and TRBJ2-3; the D is unclear. Germline V gene sequence: CDR1 SGHRS, CDR2 YFSETQ. Trimming shortened V by 4 bases and J by 0 bases, and 6 bases separated the two germline ends. The CDR3 totals 13 residues. CDR3 sequence reads: CASSRMSTDTQYF. CDR3 DNA sequence: TGCGCCAGCAGCCGTATGAGCACAGATACGCAGTATTTT.

The V and J genes are TRBV6-4 and TRBJ2-6, with D maybe TRBD1 (5 bases). The CDR3 is 15 residues long. V was trimmed by 5 bases and J by 0 bases, leaving 8 bases between them. Looked up from germline, CDR1 is MRHNA and CDR2 is SNTAGT. CDR3 amino acids: CASSPQGSGANVLTF. CDR3 DNA sequence: TGTGCCAGCAGTCCCCAGGGCTCTGGGGCCAACGTCCTGACTTTC.

The rearrangement uses TRBV2 and TRBJ1-1; D may be TRBD1 (5 bases). The ends were cut back, 7 bases at V and 3 bases at J, with 12 bases in the middle. The CDR3 is 13 residues long. Germline V gene sequence: CDR1 SNHLY, CDR2 FYNNEI. CDR3 DNA: TGTGCCAGCATGCCCAGGGCGGACACTGAAGCTTTCTTT. It translates to CASMPRADTEAFF. The full variable domain, in which reference TRBV2 and TRBJ1-1 provide the parts outside the CDR3, is EPEVTQTPSHQVTQMGQEVILRCVPISNHLYFYWYRQILGQKVEFLVSFYNNEISEKSEIFDDQFSVERPDGSNFTLKIRSTKLEDSAMYFCASMPRADTEAFFGQGTRLTVV.